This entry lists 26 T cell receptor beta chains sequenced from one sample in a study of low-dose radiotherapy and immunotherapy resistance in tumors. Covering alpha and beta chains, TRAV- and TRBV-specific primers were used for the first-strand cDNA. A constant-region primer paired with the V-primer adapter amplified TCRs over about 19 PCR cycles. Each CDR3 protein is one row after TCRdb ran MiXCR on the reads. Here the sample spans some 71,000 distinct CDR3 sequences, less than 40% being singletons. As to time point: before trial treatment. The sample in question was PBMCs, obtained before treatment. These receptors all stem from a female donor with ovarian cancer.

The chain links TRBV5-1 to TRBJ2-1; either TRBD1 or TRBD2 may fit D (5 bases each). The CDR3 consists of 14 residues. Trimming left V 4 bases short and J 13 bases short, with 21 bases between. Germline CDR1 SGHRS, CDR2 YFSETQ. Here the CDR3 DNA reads TGCGCCAGCAGCGGCAGGGCCGGGGAAGGTGAACAGTTCTTC. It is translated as CASSGRAGEGEQFF.

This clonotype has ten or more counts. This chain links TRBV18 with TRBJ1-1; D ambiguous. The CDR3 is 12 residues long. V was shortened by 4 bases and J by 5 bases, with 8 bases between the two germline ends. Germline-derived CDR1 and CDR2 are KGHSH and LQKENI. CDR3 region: CASSRPGTEAFF. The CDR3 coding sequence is TGTGCCAGCTCACGTCCCGGAACTGAAGCTTTCTTT.

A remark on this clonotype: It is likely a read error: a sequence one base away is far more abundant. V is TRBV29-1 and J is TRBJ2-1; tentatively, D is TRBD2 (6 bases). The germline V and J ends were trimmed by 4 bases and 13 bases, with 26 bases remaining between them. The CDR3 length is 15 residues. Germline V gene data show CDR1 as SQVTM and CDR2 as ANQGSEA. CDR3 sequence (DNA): TGCAGCGTTGGCAGGAGGGGCCCCTCCCAAGAGACCCAGTTCTTC. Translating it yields CSVGRRGPSQETQFF.

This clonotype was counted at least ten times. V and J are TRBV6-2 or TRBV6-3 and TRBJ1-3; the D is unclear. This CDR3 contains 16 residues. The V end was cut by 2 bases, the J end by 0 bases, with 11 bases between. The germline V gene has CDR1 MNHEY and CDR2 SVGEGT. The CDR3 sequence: CASSYLPLSSGNTIYF. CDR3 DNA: TGTGCCAGCAGTTACCTACCACTGAGCTCTGGAAACACCATATATTTT.

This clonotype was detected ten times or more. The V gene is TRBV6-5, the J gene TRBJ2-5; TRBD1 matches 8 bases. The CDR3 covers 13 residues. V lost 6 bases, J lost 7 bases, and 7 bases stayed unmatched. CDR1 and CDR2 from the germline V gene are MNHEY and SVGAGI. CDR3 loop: CASSRTGRSTQYF. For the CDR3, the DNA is TGTGCCAGCAGCCGGACAGGGAGGTCGACCCAGTACTTC.

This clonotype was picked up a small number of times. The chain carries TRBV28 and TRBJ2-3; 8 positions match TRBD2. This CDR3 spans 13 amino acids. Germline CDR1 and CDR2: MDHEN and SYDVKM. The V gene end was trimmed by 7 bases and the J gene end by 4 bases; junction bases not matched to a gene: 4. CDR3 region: CASNLAGPDTQYF. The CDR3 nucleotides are TGTGCCAGCAATCTAGCGGGCCCAGATACGCAGTATTTT.

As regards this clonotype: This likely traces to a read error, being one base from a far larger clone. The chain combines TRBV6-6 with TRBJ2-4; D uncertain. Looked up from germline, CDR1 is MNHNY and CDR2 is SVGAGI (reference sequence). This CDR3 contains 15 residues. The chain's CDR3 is CASGYSAARNDWQYF. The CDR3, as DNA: TGTGCCAGCGGTTACTCCGCAGCCAGGAACGACTGGCAGTACTTC.

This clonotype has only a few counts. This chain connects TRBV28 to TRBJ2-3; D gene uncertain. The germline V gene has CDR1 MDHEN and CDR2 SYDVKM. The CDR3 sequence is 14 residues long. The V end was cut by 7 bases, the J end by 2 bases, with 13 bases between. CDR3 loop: CASTRRGFTDTQYF. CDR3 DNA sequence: TGTGCCAGCACGAGACGCGGTTTCACAGATACGCAGTATTTT.

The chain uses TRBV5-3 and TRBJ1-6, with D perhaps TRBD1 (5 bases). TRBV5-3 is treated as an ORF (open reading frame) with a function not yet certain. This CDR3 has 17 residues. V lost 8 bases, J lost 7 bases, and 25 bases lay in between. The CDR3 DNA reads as TGTGCCAGCAGCCTTAGCCCCCCGGGCAGGGACAATTCACCCCTCCACTTT. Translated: CASSLSPPGRDNSPLHF.

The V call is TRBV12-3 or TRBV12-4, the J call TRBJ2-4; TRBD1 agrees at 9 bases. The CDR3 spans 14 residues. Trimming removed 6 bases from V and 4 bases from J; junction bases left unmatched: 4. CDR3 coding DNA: TGTGCCAGCAGCATCGGGACAGGGAAAAACATTCAGTACTTC. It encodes CASSIGTGKNIQYF.

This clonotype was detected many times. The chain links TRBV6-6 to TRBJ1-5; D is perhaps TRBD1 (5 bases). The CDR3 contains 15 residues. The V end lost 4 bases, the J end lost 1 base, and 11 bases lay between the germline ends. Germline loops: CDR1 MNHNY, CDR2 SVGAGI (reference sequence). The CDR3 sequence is CASSSPGRSNQPQHF. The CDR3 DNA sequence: TGTGCCAGCAGTTCTCCGGGACGGAGCAATCAGCCCCAGCATTTT.

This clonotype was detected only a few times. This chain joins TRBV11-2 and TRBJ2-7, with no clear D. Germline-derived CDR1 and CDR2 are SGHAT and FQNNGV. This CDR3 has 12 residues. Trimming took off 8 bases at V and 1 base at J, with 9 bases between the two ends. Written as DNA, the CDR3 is TGTGCCAGCCTGGGCAGGTCCTACGAGCAGTACTTC. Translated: CASLGRSYEQYF.

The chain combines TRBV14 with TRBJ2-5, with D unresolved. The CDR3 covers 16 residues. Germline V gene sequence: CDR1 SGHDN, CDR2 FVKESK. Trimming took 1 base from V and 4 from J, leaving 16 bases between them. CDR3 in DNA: TGTGCCAGCAGCCAAGGTGCGACCCCCTTTCGAGAGACCCAGTACTTC. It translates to CASSQGATPFRETQYF.

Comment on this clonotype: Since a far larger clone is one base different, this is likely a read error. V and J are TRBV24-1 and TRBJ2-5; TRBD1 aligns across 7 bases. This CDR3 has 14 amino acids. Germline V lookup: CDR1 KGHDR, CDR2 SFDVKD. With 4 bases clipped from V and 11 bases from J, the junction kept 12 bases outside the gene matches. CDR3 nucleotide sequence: TGTGCCACCAGTGACCCGACAGGGTCCCATGAGCAGTACTTC. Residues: CATSDPTGSHEQYF.

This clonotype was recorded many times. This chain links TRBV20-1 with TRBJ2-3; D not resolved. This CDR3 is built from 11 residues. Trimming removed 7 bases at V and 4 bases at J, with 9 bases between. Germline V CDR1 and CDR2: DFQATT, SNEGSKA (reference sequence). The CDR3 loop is CSGRRADTQYF. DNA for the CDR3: TGCAGTGGCCGGAGAGCAGATACGCAGTATTTT.

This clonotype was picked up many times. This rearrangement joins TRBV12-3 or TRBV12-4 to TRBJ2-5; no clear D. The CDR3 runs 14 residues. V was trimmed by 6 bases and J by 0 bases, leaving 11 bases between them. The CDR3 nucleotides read TGTGCCAGCAGACCCCCAGGAAACCAAGAGACCCAGTACTTC. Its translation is CASRPPGNQETQYF.

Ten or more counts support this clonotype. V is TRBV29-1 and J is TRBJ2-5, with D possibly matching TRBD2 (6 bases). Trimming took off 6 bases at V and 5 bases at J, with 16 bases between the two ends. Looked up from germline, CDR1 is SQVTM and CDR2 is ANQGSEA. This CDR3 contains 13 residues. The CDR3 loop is CSVHDGGYETQYF. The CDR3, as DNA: TGCAGCGTCCACGACGGGGGATATGAGACCCAGTACTTC.

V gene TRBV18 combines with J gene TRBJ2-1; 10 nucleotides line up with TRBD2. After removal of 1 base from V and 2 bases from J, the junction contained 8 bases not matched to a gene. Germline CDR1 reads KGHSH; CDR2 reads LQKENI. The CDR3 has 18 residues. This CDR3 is CASSPRPALAGPYNEQFF. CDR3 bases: TGTGCCAGCTCACCACGACCGGCACTAGCGGGACCCTACAATGAGCAGTTCTTC.

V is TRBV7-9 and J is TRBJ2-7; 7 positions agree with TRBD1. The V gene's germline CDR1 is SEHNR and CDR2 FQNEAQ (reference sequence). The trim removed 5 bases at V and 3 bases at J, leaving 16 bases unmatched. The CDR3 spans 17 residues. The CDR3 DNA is TGTGCCAGCAGCGCTAATTCGGGCAGGGGGAATTTCTACGAGCAGTACTTC. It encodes CASSANSGRGNFYEQYF.

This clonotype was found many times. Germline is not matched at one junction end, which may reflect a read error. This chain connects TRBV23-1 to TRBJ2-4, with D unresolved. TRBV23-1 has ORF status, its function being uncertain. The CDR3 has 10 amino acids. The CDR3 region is CASSQSVGWF. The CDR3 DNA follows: TGCGCCAGCAGTCAATCGGTGGGGTGGTTC.

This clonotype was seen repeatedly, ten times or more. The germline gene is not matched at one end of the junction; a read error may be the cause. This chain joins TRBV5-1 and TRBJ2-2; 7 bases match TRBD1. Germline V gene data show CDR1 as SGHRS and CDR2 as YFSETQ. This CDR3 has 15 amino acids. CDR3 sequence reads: CAGSSGQANTGELFF. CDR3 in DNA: TGCGCCGGCAGCTCCGGACAGGCGAACACCGGGGAGCTGTTTTTT.

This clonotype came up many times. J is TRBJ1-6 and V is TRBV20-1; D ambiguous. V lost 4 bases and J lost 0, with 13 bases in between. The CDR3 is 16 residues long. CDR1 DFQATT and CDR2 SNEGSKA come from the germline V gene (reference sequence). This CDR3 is CSANGGLSSYNSPLHF. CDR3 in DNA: TGCAGTGCTAACGGAGGGCTTAGCTCCTATAATTCACCCCTCCACTTT.

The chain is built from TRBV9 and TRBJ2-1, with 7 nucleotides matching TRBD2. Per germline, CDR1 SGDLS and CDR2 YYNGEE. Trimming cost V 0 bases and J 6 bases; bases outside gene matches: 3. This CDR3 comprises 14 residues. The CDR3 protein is CASSVATGGNEQFF. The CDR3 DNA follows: TGTGCCAGCAGCGTAGCGACGGGGGGCAATGAGCAGTTCTTC.

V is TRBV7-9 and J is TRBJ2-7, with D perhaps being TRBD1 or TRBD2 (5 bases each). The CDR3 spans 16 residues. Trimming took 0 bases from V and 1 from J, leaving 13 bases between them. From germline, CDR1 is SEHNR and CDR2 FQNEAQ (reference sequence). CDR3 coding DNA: TGTGCCAGCAGCTTAGCGATCGGGGCCGGATCCTACGAGCAGTACTTC. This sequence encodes CASSLAIGAGSYEQYF.

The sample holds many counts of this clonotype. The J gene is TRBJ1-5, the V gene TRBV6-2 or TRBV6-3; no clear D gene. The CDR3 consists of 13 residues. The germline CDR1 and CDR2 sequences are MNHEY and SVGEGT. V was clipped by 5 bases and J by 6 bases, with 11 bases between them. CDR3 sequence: CASSEWASQPQHF. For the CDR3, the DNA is TGTGCCAGCAGTGAATGGGCTAGTCAGCCCCAGCATTTT.

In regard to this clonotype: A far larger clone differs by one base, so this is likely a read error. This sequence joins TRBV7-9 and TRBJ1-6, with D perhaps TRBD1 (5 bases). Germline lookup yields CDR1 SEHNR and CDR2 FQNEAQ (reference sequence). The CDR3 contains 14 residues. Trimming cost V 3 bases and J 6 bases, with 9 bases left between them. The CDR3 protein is CASSFAGFNSPLHF. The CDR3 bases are TGTGCCAGCAGCTTTGCAGGGTTTAATTCACCCCTCCACTTT.